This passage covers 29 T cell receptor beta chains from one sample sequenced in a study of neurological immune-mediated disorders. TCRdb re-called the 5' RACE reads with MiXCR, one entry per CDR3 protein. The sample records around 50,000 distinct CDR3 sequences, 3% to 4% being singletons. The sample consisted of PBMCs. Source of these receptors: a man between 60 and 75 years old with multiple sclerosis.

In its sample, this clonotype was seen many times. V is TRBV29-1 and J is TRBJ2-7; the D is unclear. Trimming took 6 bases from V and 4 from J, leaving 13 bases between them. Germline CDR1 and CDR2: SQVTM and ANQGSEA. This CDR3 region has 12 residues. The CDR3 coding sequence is TGCAGCGTGGTACTTTCGTTGTACGAGCAGTACTTC. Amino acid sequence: CSVVLSLYEQYF.

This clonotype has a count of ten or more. CDR3 sequence reads: CSAGTGGMGNQPQHF. Written as DNA, the CDR3 is TGCAGTGCTGGGACAGGGGGCATGGGCAATCAGCCCCAGCATTTT. The chain recombines TRBV20-1 with TRBJ1-5; 12 nucleotides match TRBD1. CDR1 is DFQATT, CDR2 SNEGSKA, per germline (reference sequence). J was trimmed by 2 bases and V by 5 bases; bases with no gene match: 4. CDR3 length: 15 residues.

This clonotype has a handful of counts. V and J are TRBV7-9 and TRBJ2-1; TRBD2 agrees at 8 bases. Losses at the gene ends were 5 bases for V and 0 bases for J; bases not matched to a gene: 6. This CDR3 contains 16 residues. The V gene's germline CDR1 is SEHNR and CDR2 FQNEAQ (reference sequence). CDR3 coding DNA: TGTGCCAGCAGCGACCGCGGGGGGATCTCCTACAATGAGCAGTTCTTC. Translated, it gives CASSDRGGISYNEQFF.

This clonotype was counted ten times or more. DNA for the CDR3: TGCGCCAGCACCCCTTCAACAGGGGCGCCACGAACCGGGGAGCTGTTTTTT. Protein sequence: CASTPSTGAPRTGELFF. The genes are TRBV5-1 and TRBJ2-2; 7 nucleotides align to TRBD1. Germline CDR1 reads SGHRS; CDR2 reads YFSETQ. The CDR3 sequence is 17 residues long. V dropped 6 bases and J dropped 5; count of bases not matched to a gene: 16.

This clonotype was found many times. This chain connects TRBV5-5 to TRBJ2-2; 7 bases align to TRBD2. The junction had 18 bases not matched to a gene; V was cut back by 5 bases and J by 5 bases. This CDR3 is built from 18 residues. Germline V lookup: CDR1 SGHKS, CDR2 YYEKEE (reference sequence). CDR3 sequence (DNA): TGTGCCAGCAGATCCCCCACCCCGGGACTCGGGGGGACCGGGGAGCTGTTTTTT. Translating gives CASRSPTPGLGGTGELFF.

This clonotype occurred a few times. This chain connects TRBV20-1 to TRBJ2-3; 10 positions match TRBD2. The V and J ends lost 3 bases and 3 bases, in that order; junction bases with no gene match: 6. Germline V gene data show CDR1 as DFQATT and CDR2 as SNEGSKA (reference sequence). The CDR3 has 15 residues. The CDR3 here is CSASQLAGTTDTQYF. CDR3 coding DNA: TGCAGTGCTAGTCAACTAGCGGGGACTACAGATACGCAGTATTTT.

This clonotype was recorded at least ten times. The CDR3 DNA follows: TGTGCCACCAGCCCCAGAAGGAGAGGAGATACGCAGTATTTT. This sequence encodes CATSPRRRGDTQYF. The genes are TRBV15 and TRBJ2-3; no clear D gene. V shed 5 bases and J shed 5 bases, with 14 bases lying between them. Germline V gene sequence: CDR1 LNHNV, CDR2 YYDKDF (reference sequence). The CDR3 totals 14 residues. The complete variable domain, with remaining parts taken from reference TRBV15 and TRBJ2-3, reads DAMVIQNPRYQVTQFGKPVTLSCSQTLNHNVMYWYQQKSSQAPKLLFHYYDKDFNNEADTPDNFQSRRPNTSFCFLDIRSPGLGDTAMYLCATSPRRRGDTQYFGPGTRLTVL.

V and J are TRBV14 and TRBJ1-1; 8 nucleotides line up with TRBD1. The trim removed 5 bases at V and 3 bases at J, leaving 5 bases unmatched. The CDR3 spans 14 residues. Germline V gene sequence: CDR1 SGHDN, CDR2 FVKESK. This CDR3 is CASSDRGRYTEAFF. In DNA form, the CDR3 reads TGTGCCAGCAGCGACAGGGGCCGGTACACTGAAGCTTTCTTT.

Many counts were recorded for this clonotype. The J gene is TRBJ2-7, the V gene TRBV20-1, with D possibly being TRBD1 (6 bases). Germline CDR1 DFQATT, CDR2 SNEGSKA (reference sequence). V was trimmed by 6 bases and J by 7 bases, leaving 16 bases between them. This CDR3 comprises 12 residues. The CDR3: CSAEEGRGEQYF. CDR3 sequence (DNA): TGCAGTGCGGAAGAGGGAAGGGGGGAGCAGTACTTC.

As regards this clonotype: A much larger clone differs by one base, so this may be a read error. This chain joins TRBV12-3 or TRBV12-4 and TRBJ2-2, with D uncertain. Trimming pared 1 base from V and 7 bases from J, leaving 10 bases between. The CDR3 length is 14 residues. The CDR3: CASSLVTNVGELFF. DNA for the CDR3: TGTGCCAGCAGTTTAGTCACTAATGTCGGGGAGCTGTTTTTT.

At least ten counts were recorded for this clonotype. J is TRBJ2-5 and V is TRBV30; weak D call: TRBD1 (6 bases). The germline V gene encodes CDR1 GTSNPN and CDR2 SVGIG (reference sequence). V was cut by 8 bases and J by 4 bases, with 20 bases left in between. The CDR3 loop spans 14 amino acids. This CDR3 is CATSTGSGPETQYF. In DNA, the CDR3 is TGTGCCACCTCGACAGGTTCGGGGCCAGAGACCCAGTACTTC.

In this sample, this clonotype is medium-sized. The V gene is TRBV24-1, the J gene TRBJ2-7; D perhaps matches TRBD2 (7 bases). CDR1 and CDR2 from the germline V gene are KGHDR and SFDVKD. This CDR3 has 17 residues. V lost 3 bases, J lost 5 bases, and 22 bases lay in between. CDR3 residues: CATSDPIAGDKRDEQYF. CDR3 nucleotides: TGTGCCACCAGTGATCCAATTGCGGGGGACAAGAGGGACGAGCAGTACTTC.

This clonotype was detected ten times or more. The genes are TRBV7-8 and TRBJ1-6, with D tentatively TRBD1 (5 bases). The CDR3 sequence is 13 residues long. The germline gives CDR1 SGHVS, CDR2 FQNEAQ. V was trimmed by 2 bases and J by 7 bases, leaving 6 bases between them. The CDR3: CASSLKGNSPLHF. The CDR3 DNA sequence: TGTGCCAGCAGCTTAAAGGGGAATTCACCCCTCCACTTT.

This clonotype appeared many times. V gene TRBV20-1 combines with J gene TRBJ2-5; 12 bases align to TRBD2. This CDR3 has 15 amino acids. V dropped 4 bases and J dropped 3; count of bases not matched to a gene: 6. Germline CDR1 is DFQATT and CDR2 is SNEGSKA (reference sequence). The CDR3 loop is CSATSLAGGEETQYF. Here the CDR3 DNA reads TGCAGTGCTACTTCACTAGCGGGGGGTGAAGAGACCCAGTACTTC.

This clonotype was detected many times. For the CDR3, the DNA is TGTGCCAGCAGCGATTATTACGAGCAGTACTTC. Protein sequence: CASSDYYEQYF. The chain uses TRBV7-9 and TRBJ2-7; D gene uncertain. The V end was cut by 5 bases, the J end by 4 bases, with 6 bases between. This CDR3 is 11 amino acids long. Germline lookup yields CDR1 SEHNR and CDR2 FQNEAQ (reference sequence).

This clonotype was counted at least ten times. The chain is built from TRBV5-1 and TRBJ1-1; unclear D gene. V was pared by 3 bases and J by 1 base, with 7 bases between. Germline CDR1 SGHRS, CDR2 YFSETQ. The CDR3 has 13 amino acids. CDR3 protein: CASSSLGNTEAFF. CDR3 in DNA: TGCGCCAGCAGCTCCCTCGGGAACACTGAAGCTTTCTTT.

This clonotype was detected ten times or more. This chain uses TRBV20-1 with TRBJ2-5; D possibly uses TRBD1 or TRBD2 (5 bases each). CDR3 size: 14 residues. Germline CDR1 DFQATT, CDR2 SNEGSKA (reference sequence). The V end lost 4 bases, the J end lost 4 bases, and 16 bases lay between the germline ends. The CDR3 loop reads CSANTGAPTETQYF. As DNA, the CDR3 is TGCAGTGCTAATACCGGGGCTCCGACAGAGACCCAGTACTTC.

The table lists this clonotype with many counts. The CDR3 reads CASSLEGQYNSPLHF. DNA for the CDR3: TGCGCCAGCAGCTTGGAAGGGCAGTATAATTCACCCCTCCACTTT. V usage is TRBV5-1 and J usage is TRBJ1-6; D is unresolved. The CDR3 is 15 amino acids. Germline V lookup: CDR1 SGHRS, CDR2 YFSETQ. Trimming took off 0 bases at V and 4 bases at J, with 8 bases between the two ends.

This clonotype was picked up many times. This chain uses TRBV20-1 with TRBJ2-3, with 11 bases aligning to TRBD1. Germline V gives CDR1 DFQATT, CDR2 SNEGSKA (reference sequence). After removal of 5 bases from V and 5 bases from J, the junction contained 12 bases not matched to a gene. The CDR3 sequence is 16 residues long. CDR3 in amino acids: CSAEITGTGGIDTQYF. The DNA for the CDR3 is TGCAGTGCTGAGATCACCGGGACAGGGGGTATAGATACGCAGTATTTT.

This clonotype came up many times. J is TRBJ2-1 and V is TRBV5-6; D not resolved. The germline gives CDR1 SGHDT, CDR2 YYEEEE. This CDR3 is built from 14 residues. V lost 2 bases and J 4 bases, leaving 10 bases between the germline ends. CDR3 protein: CASSFRNRYNEQFF. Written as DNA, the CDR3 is TGTGCCAGCAGCTTTAGGAACAGATACAATGAGCAGTTCTTC.

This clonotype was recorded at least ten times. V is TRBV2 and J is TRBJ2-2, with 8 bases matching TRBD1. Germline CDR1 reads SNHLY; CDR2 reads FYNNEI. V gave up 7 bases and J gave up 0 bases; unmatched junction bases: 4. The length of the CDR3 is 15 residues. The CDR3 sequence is CASMTGATNTGELFF. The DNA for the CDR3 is TGTGCCAGCATGACAGGGGCAACGAACACCGGGGAGCTGTTTTTT.

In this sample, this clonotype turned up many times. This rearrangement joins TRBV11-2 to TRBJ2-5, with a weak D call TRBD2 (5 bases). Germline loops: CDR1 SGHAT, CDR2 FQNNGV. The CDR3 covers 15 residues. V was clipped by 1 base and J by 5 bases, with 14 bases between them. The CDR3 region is CASSLGGLVTETQYF. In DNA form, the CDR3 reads TGTGCCAGCAGCTTAGGAGGGCTTGTGACGGAGACCCAGTACTTC.

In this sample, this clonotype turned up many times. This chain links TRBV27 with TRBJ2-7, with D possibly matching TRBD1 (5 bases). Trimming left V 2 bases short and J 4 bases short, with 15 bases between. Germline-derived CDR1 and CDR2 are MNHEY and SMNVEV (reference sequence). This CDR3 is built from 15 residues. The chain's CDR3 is CASSLRGHPTYEQYF. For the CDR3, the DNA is TGTGCCAGCAGTTTAAGGGGTCACCCTACGTACGAGCAGTACTTC.

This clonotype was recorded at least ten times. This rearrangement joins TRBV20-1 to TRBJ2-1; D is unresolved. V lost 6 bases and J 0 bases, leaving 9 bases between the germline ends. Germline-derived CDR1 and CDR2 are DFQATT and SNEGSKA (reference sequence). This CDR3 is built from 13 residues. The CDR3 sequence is CSAVLSSYNEQFF. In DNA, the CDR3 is TGCAGTGCGGTCCTTAGCTCCTACAATGAGCAGTTCTTC.

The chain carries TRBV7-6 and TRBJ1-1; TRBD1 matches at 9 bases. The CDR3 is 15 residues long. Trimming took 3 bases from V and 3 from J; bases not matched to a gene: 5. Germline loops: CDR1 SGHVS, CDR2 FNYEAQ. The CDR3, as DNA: TGTGCCAGCAGCTTCAGGACAGGGGATGACACTGAAGCTTTCTTT. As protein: CASSFRTGDDTEAFF.

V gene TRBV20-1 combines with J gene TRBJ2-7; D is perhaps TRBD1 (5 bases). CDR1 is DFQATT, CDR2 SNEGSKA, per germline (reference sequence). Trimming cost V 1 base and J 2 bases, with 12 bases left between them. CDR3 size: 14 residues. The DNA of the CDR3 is TGCAGTGCTAGAGCGCCGGACAATCCCTACGAGCAGTACTTC. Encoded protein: CSARAPDNPYEQYF.

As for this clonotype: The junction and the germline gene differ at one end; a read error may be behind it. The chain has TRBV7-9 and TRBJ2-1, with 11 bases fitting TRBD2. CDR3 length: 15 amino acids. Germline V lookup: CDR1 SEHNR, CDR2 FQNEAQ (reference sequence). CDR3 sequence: CASSVAGGPYNEQFF. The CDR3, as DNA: TGTGCCAGCAGCGTAGCGGGAGGGCCCTACAATGAGCAGTTCTTC.

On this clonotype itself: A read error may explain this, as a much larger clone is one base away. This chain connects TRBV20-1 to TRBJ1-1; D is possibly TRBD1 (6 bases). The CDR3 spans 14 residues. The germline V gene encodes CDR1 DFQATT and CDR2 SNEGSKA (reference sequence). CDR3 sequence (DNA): TGCAGTACTAGAGGTAGGGGGGTGAACACTGAAGCTTTCTTT. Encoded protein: CSTRGRGVNTEAFF.

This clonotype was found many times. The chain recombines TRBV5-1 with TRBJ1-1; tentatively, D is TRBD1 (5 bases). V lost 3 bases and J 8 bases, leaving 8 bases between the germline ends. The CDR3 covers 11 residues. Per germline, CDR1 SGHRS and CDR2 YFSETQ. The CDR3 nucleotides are TGCGCCAGCAGCTCCGGGGCCGAAGCTTTCTTT. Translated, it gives CASSSGAEAFF.